What follows are 3 T cell receptor beta chains derived from one specimen sequenced in a study of OX40 agonist ivuxolimab in advanced cancers. The repertoire was sequenced with immunoSEQ multiplex PCR; TCRdb's copy has only in-frame clones and lacks some. The data hold roughly 48,000 clones, with about four fifths observed a single time. Sequences were derived from CD4+ or CD8+ T cells sorted from blood, sampled in a trial of the OX40 agonist ivuxolimab. All receptors come from an adult with an advanced solid tumor such as melanoma, head and neck, liver or kidney cancer.

DNA of the CDR3: TGTGCCAGTAGTATTATGGGGGTTGAAGCTTTCTTT. As protein: CASSIMGVEAFF. The chain employs TRBV19 and TRBJ1-1, with D possibly TRBD1 on 5 matching bases. CDR3 length: 12 residues. The germline V gene has CDR1 LNHDA and CDR2 SQIVND (reference sequence). Trimming removed 3 bases from V and 7 bases from J, with 9 bases in between.

The rearrangement links TRBV5-5 to TRBJ1-4; D gene uncertain. The CDR3 covers 15 residues. Germline V gene sequence: CDR1 SGHKS, CDR2 YYEKEE (reference sequence). Trimming shortened V by 0 bases and J by 8 bases, and 14 bases separated the two germline ends. The CDR3 coding sequence is TGTGCCAGCAGCTTGGTCCCACTGGGCCGGGAAAAACTGTTTTTT. Translating it yields CASSLVPLGREKLFF.

The chain's CDR3 is CSVGSGELFF. DNA of the CDR3: TGCAGCGTTGGGTCGGGGGAGCTGTTTTTT. This sequence joins TRBV29-1 and TRBJ2-2; no reliable D call. This CDR3 contains 10 residues. V was cut by 4 bases and J by 8 bases, with 5 bases left in between. Germline CDR1 and CDR2: SQVTM and ANQGSEA.